The source of this TCR beta chain is a study of a mutant IDH1 vaccine in newly diagnosed glioma. Study background: Males made up approximately 62% and females about 40% of treated patients, whose mean age was approximately 44 years. Patients had received radiotherapy, temozolomide, or both previously, most receiving both.

Sequencing used immunoSEQ multiplex PCR; TCRdb keeps in-frame clones, though not all of them. The sample lists 15,000 or so clones, 95% to 96% occurring once. Overall study findings and caveats: Apparently unrelated to pseudoprogression were changes in the top peripheral T cell clonotypes.

The CDR3 consists of 17 residues. The germline CDR1 and CDR2 sequences are ENHRY and SYGVKD. Time point: baseline, week 1 (first vaccination visit). Treatment of the sample: pre-vaccination baseline after standard-of-care therapy. About this clone itself: Its antigen is unknown.

The sequence was collected from a woman between 18 and 29 years old with glioma. Some clones in this sample may be carry-over from other donors' samples. This specimen was peripheral blood mononuclear cells (PBMCs), taken from a glioma patient treated with radiotherapy, temozolomide or both. The rearrangement links TRBV10-3 to TRBJ2-6, with 12 bases that match TRBD1. The CDR3: CAWVKGQGASGANVLTF. Written as DNA, the CDR3 is TGTGCTTGGGTAAAGGGACAGGGGGCTTCTGGGGCCAACGTCCTGACTTTC.